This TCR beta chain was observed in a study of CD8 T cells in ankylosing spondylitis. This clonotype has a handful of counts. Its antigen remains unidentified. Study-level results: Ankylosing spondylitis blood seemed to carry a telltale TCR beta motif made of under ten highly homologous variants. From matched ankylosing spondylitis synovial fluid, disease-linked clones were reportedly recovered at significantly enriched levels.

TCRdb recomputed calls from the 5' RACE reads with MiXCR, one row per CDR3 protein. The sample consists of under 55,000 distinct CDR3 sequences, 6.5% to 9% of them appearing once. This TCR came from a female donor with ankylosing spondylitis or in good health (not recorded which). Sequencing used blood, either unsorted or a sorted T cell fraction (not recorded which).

CDR3 amino acids: CSVAPGTGLRGYTF. CDR3 nucleotide sequence: TGCAGCGTTGCCCCAGGCACAGGGTTACGTGGCTACACCTTC. This rearrangement joins TRBV29-1 to TRBJ1-2; possible D gene TRBD1, 6 bases. CDR3 size: 14 residues. Germline V gene sequence: CDR1 SQVTM, CDR2 ANQGSEA. Trimming took off 4 bases at V and 7 bases at J, with 19 bases between the two ends.